This T cell receptor (beta chain) comes out of a study of blood T cell repertoires in COVID-19. About the study: The United States, Italy and Spain provided the acute and convalescent COVID-19 samples.

The CDR3 sequence is 15 residues long. From germline, CDR1 is KGHSH and CDR2 LQKENI. The junction had 4 bases not matched to a gene; V was cut back by 3 bases and J by 3 bases. TCRdb keeps only in-frame clones here, not all; method: immunoSEQ multiplex PCR. The sample consists of over 250,000 clones, approximately 86% of them appearing once. Sequencing used PBMCs or T cells enriched from blood (not recorded which). The V and J genes are TRBV18 and TRBJ2-2; TRBD2 aligns across 7 bases. The TCR sequence derives from a woman aged 18-29 years who had recovered from COVID-19. This chain's CDR3 is CASSPRLADTGELFF. In nucleotides, the CDR3 is TGTGCCAGCTCACCCCGACTAGCTGACACCGGGGAGCTGTTTTTT.